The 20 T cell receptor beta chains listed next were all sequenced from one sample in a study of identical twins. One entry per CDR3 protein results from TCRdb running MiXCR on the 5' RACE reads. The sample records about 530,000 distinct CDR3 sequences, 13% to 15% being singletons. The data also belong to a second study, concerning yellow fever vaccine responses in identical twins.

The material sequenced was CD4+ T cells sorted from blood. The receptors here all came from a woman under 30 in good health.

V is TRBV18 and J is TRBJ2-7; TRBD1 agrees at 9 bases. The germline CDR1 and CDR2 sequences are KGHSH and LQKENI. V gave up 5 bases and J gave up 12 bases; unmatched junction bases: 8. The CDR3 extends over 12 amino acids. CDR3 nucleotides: TGTGCCAGCTCAACGGGACAGGGAACGCCGTACGTC. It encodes CASSTGQGTPYV.

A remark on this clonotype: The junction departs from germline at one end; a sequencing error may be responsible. CDR3 bases: TGCAGTGCTAGTCCTGGACTAGCGGGAGGGATTACGTTC. Translation: CSASPGLAGGITF. The chain uses TRBV20-1 and TRBJ2-5, with 15 bases matching TRBD2. CDR3 length: 13 amino acids. CDR1 is DFQATT and CDR2 is SNEGSKA in the germline V gene (reference sequence).

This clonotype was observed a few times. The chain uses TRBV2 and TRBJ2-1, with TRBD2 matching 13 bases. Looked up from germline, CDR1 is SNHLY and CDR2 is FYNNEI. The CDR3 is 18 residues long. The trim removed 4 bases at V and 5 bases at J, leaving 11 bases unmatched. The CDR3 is CASSASTPGLAGDNEQFF. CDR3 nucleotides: TGTGCCAGCAGTGCCTCAACCCCTGGACTAGCGGGAGACAATGAGCAGTTCTTC.

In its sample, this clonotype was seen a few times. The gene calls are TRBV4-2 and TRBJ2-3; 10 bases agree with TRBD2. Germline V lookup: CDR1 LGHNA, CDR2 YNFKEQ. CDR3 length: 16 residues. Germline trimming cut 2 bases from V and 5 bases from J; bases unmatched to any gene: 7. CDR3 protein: CASSQQTSGWIDTQYF. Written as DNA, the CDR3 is TGTGCCAGCAGCCAACAGACTAGCGGGTGGATAGATACGCAGTATTTT.

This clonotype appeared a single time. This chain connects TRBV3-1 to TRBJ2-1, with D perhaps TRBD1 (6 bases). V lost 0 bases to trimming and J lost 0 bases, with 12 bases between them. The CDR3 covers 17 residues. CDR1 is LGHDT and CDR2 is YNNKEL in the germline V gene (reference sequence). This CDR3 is CASSQDRGRGSYNEQFF. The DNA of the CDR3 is TGTGCCAGCAGCCAAGATCGGGGCAGGGGCTCCTACAATGAGCAGTTCTTC.

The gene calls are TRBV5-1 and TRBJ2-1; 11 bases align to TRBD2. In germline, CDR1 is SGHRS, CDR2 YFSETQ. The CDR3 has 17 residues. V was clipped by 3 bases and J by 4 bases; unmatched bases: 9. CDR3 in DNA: TGCGCCAGCAGCTCCGGGAAGACTAGCGGGAAATACAATGAGCAGTTCTTC. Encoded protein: CASSSGKTSGKYNEQFF.

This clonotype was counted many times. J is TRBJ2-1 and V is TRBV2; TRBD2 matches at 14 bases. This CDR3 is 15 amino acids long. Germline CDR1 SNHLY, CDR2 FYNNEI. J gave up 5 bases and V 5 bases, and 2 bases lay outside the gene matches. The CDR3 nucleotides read TGTGCCAGCAGTTCGGGACTAGCGGGGGACAATGAGCAGTTCTTC. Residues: CASSSGLAGDNEQFF.

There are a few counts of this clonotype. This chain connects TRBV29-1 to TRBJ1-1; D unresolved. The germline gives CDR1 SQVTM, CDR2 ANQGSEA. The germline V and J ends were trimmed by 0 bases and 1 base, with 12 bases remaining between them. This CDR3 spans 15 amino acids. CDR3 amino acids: CSVEERTVTNTEAFF. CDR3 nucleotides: TGCAGCGTTGAAGAGCGTACAGTAACGAACACTGAAGCTTTCTTT.

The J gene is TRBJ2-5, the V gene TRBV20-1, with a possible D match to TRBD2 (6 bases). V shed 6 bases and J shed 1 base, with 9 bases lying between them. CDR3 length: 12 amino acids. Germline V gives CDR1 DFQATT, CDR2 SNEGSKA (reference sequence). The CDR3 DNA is TGCAGTGCAAATAGCGGCCAAGAGACCCAGTACTTC. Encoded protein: CSANSGQETQYF.

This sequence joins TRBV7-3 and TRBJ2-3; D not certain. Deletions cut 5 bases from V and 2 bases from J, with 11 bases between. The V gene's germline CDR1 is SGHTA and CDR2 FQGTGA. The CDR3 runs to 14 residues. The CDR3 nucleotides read TGTGCCAGCAGCCGCGGACCATACACAGATACGCAGTATTTT. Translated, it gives CASSRGPYTDTQYF.

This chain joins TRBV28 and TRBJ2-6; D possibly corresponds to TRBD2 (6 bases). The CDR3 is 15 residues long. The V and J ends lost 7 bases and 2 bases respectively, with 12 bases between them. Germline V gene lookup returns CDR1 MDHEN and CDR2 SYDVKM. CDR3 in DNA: TGTGCCAGCATCCCTTCGGGGGCTGGGGCCAACGTCCTGACTTTC. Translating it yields CASIPSGAGANVLTF. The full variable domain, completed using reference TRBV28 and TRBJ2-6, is DVKVTQSSRYLVKRTGEKVFLECVQDMDHENMFWYRQDPGLGLRLIYFSYDVKMKEKGDIPEGYSVSREKKERFSLILESASTNQTSMYLCASIPSGAGANVLTFGAGSRLTVL.

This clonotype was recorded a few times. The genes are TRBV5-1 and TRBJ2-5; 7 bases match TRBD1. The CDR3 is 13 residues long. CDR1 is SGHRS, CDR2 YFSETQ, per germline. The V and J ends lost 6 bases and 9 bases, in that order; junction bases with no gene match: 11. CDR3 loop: CASTRQGSSAQYF. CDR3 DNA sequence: TGCGCCAGCACACGACAGGGATCCTCGGCCCAGTACTTC.

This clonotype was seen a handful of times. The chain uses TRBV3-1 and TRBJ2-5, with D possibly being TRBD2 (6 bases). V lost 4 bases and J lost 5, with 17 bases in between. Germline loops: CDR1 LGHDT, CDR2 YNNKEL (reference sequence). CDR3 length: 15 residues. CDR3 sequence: CASSPDRAGRETQYF. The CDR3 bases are TGTGCCAGCAGCCCCGACAGAGCGGGCCGGGAGACCCAGTACTTC.

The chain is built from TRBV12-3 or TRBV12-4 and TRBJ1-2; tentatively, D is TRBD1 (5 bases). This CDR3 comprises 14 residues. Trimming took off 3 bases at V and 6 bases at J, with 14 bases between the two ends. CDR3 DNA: TGTGCCAGCAGTTTTAGGGGAATGCATGATGGCTACACCTTC. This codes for CASSFRGMHDGYTF.

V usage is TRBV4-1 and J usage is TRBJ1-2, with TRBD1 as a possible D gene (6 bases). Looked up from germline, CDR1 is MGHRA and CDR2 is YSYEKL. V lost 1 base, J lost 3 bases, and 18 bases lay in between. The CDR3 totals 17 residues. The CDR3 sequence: CASSQGLRGIGYYGYTF. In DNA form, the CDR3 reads TGCGCCAGCAGCCAAGGACTTAGGGGGATCGGCTACTATGGCTACACCTTC.

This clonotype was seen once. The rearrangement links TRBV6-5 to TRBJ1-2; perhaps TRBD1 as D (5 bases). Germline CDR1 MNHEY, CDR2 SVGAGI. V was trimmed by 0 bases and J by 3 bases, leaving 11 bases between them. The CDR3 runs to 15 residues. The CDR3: CASSYSIVGDYGYTF. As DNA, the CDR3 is TGTGCCAGCAGTTACTCGATCGTAGGGGACTATGGCTACACCTTC.

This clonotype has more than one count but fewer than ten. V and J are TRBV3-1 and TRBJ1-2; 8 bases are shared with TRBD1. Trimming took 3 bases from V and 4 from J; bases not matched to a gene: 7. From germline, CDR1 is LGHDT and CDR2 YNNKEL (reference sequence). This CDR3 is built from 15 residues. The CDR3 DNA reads TGTGCCAGCAGCCACCGGGACAGGCGCCTCTATGGCTACACCTTC. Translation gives CASSHRDRRLYGYTF. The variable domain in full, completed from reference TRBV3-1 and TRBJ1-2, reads DTAVSQTPKYLVTQMGNDKSIKCEQNLGHDTMYWYKQDSKKFLKIMFSYNNKELIINETVPNRFSPKSPDKAHLNLHINSLELGDSAVYFCASSHRDRRLYGYTFGSGTRLTVV.

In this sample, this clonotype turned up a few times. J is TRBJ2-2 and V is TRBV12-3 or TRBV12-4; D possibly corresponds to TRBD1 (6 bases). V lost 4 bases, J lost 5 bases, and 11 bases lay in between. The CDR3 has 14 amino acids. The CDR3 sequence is CASSSLQGTGELFF. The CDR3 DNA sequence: TGTGCCAGCAGTTCCTTACAGGGAACCGGGGAGCTGTTTTTT.

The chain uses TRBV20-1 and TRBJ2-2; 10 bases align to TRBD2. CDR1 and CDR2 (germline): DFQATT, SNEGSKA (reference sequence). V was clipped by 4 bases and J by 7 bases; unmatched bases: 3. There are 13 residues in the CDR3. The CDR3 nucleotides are TGCAGTGCTATTCGACTAGCGGGCGGGGAGCTGTTTTTT. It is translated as CSAIRLAGGELFF.

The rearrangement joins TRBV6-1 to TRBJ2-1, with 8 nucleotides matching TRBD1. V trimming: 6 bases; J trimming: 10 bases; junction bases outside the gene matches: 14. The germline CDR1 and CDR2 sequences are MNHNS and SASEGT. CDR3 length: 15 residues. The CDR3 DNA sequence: TGTGCCAGCAGAGACGAAGGGACAGGCCGAGGGGAGCAGTTCTTC. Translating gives CASRDEGTGRGEQFF.